Detailed here is one T cell receptor beta chain. Antigen specificity is unknown. This CDR3 comprises 21 residues. This table comes from immunoSEQ multiplex PCR, and its TCRdb copy is limited to in-frame clones, with some not included. Of 49,000 or so clones listed, around 83% are singletons. The data belong to a study of OX40 agonist ivuxolimab in advanced cancers. The study's findings and limits: The 0.1-3.0 mg/kg partial responders had among the lowest clonal expansion. In the 0.1 to 3.0 mg/kg range, CD4+ and CD8+ blood T cells had expanded clonally by week 6.

Patients with autoimmune history or systemic immunosuppression were excluded. The chain couples TRBV21-1 to TRBJ2-1; the table's TRBD2 call for D was not verified on the DNA. TRBV21-1 is classified as a pseudogene. The TCR originated in an adult with an advanced solid tumor such as melanoma, head and neck, liver or kidney cancer. The starting material was CD4+ or CD8+ T cells sorted from blood, obtained in a trial of the OX40 agonist ivuxolimab. The CDR3 sequence: CASSKAELPTIQIRRLKEQFF. The CDR3 DNA follows: TGTGCCAGCAGCAAAGCGGAGCTCCCGACTATACAGATTAGGCGTCTCAAGGAGCAGTTCTTC.